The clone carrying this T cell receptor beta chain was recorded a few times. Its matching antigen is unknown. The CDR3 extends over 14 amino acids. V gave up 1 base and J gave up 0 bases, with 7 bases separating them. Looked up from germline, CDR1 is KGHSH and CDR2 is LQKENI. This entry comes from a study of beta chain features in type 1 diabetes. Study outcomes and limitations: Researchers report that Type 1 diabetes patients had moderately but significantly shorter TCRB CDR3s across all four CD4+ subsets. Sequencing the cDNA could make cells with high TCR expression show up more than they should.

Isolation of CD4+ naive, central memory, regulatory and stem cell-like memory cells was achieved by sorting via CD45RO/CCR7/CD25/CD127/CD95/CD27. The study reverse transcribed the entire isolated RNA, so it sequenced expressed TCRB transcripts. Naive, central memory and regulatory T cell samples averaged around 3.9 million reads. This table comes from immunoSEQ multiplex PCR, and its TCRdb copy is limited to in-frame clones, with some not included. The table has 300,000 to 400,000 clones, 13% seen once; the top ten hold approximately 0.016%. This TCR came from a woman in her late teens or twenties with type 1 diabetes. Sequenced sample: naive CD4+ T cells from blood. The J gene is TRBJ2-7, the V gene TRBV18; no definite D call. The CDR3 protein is CASSPLGTSYEQYF. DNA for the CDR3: TGTGCCAGCTCACCACTTGGCACCTCCTACGAGCAGTACTTC.